This T cell receptor (beta chain) was profiled in a study of OX40 agonist ivuxolimab in advanced cancers. The method was immunoSEQ multiplex PCR; TCRdb's version includes in-frame clones alone and lacks a portion of them. The table has 70,000 to 85,000 clones, 75% to 95% seen once. The CDR3 consists of 12 residues. Germline CDR1 and CDR2: SEHNR and FQNEAQ (reference sequence). This clone was picked up one time. The antigen remains undetermined. A junction boundary mismatches the germline segment, possibly from a read error. General study points: Partly responding patients at 0.1-3.0 mg/kg showed some of the smallest clonal expansion.

The rearrangement links TRBV7-9 to TRBJ1-2, with D hard to call. The specimen was CD4+ or CD8+ T cells sorted from blood, collected in a trial of the OX40 agonist ivuxolimab. The clonotype was recovered from an adult with an advanced solid tumor such as melanoma, head and neck, liver or kidney cancer. This CDR3 is CASSLGAVRSSF. DNA of the CDR3: TGTGCCAGCAGCTTAGGGGCTGTCCGAAGCTCCTTC.